These T cell receptor beta chains were read from a single sample in a study of spatial heterogeneity in lung cancer. TCRdb reprocessed the 5' RACE reads via MiXCR and lists one record per CDR3 protein. The sample has about 100,000 distinct CDR3 sequences, nearly 4.5% seen once. The sample consisted of lung tumor tissue, taken at surgery. All receptors derive from a male donor with early-stage non-small cell lung cancer. CDR3s include the opening cysteine and the closing phenylalanine or tryptophan. The D gene is left open where the match is weak. Clone size is shown for a subset of rows, as once, few, many or a class of expanded clone.

TRBJ2-2,.,TRBV12-3/TRBV12-4,14,many,TGTGCCAGCAGAATCGCCAGCAACACCGGGGAGCTGTTTTTT,CASRIASNTGELFF
TRBJ2-1,TRBD1,TRBV5-4,14,few,TGTGCCAGCAGGACCGGGACAGTCTACAATGAGCAGTTCTTC,CASRTGTVYNEQFF
TRBJ2-1,.,TRBV25-1,15,many,TGTGCCAGCAGTGTTACAGGGAGCTCCTACAATGAGCAGTTCTTC,CASSVTGSSYNEQFF
TRBJ2-7,.,TRBV10-3,15,many,TGTGCCATCAGTCCAGCGGACAGCAGCCCCTACGAGCAGTACTTC,CAISPADSSPYEQYF
TRBJ2-7,TRBD2,TRBV5-4,12,many,TGTGCCAGCAGCTCGGGAGGGTACGAGCAGTACTTC,CASSSGGYEQYF
TRBJ2-3,TRBD1,TRBV5-5,15,many,TGTGCCAGCAGCTTAGGACAGGGGGAAACAGATACGCAGTATTTT,CASSLGQGETDTQYF
TRBJ2-7,.,TRBV28,14,many,TGTGCCAGCAGTCCCGGGACTGGGTCACGCGAGCAGTACTTC,CASSPGTGSREQYF
TRBJ2-1,.,TRBV10-3,12,many,TGTGCCAGCAGGGGCTCCTACAATGAGCAGTTCTTC,CASRGSYNEQFF
TRBJ2-7,.,TRBV7-9,14,many,TGTGCCAGCAGAGCCGAGACAGGTGTCTACGAGCAGTACTTC,CASRAETGVYEQYF
TRBJ2-1,TRBD1,TRBV18,12,many,TGTGCCAGCTCATTGCAGGGGGCCGGGCAGTTCTTC,CASSLQGAGQFF
TRBJ1-2,.,TRBV10-3,12,many,TGTGCCATCAGTGAGATAGCCTATGGCTACACCTTC,CAISEIAYGYTF
TRBJ2-5,.,TRBV7-9,13,many,TGTGCCAGCATCCTAGGGGGGGAAGAGACCCAGTACTTC,CASILGGEETQYF
TRBJ2-4,.,TRBV9,13,many,TGTGCCAGCAGCGTACAAGGGGACCCCATTCAGTACTTC,CASSVQGDPIQYF
TRBJ1-4,.,TRBV7-9,13,many,TGTGCCAGCAGCTTAGCGGGAGGTGAAAAACTGTTTTTT,CASSLAGGEKLFF
TRBJ2-5,TRBD1,TRBV7-9,15,.,TGTGCCAGCAGCCCCCGGACAGGGCGGGGAGAGACCCAGTACTTC,CASSPRTGRGETQYF
TRBJ2-3,.,TRBV10-3,13,many,TGTGCAATAGGGTCCAGTGGAACAGATACGCAGTATTTT,CAIGSSGTDTQYF
TRBJ2-7,.,TRBV28,17,many,TGTGCCAGCAGTTCGATTCTGTGGGGGAAACCCTCCTACGAGCAGTACTTC,CASSSILWGKPSYEQYF
TRBJ2-7,.,TRBV28,14,many,TGTGCCAGCAGTGTCCGACTCCTGGGTGCCGAGCAGTACTTC,CASSVRLLGAEQYF
TRBJ2-3,TRBD1,TRBV6-2/TRBV6-3,13,many,TGTGCCAGCGACAGGGGGTATCCAGATACGCAGTATTTT,CASDRGYPDTQYF
TRBJ2-7,.,TRBV5-5,14,.,TGTGCCAGCATCCTGAACCCCGGGCCCTACGAGCAGTACTTC,CASILNPGPYEQYF
TRBJ2-3,TRBD2,TRBV27,18,many,TGTGCCAGCAGCGGGACTAGCGGGAGGGCCATCGTCACAGATACGCAGTATTTT,CASSGTSGRAIVTDTQYF
TRBJ2-7,.,TRBV3-1,12,many,TGTGCCAGCAGCCAAGGACCCTACGAGCAGTACTTC,CASSQGPYEQYF
TRBJ1-5,.,TRBV28,16,many,TGTGCCAGCAGACCCCGCGGTGAAGGTAGCAATCAGCCCCAGCATTTT,CASRPRGEGSNQPQHF
TRBJ2-5,TRBD2,TRBV20-1,13,many,TGCAGTGCTACTAGCGGGAGGCAAGAGACCCAGTACTTC,CSATSGRQETQYF
TRBJ1-1,.,TRBV7-8,12,few,TGTGCCAGCAGTCACCCTCACACTGAAGCTTTCTTT,CASSHPHTEAFF
TRBJ2-7,TRBD2,TRBV27,14,many,TGTGCCAGCAGTTTAGGGACTAGTATCAACGAGCAGTACTTC,CASSLGTSINEQYF
TRBJ2-5,TRBD1,TRBV10-3,12,many,TGTGCCATCAGCACAGGGGAAGAGACCCAGTACTTC,CAISTGEETQYF
TRBJ2-1,TRBD2,TRBV6-5,16,many,TGTGCCAGCACCCCCGAGACGGGAGGGCCCCACAATGAGCAGTTCTTC,CASTPETGGPHNEQFF
TRBJ2-3,TRBD2,TRBV28,17,many,TGTGCCAGCAGTCCCGTAGGGGCTAGCGGGAGTACAGATACGCAGTATTTT,CASSPVGASGSTDTQYF
TRBJ1-1,.,TRBV7-2,12,many,TGTGCCAGCACCTTGCTGGGGATTGAAGCTTTCTTT,CASTLLGIEAFF
TRBJ2-2,TRBD2,TRBV12-3/TRBV12-4,15,many,TGTGCCAGCAGCCACACTAGCGGGAGGGCCGGGGAGCTGTTTTTT,CASSHTSGRAGELFF
TRBJ2-5,.,TRBV7-9,12,few,TGTGCCAGCAGCCAACAGGGCGAGACCCAGTACTTC,CASSQQGETQYF
TRBJ2-6,TRBD1,TRBV7-9,17,few,TGTGCCAGCAGCTTAGGACAGGGGGGGCCTGGGGCCAACGTCCTGACTTTC,CASSLGQGGPGANVLTF
TRBJ2-7,TRBD2,TRBV12-3/TRBV12-4,17,.,TGTGCCAGCAGTTTAGCGCTTACCGAGGGACTATTCGTCAAGCAGTACTTC,CASSLALTEGLFVKQYF